These T cell receptor beta chains were read from a single sample in a study of monozygotic twins with inflammatory bowel disease. TCRdb reprocessed the 5' RACE reads and reports one entry per CDR3 protein, with no DNA. Its listing shows 150,000 to 200,000 distinct CDR3 sequences. The sequencing sample was made of blood. These receptors all stem from a human donor with ulcerative colitis or Crohn's disease, or a healthy co-twin of an affected twin (not recorded which). CDR3s include the opening cysteine and the closing phenylalanine or tryptophan. The order of the fields is CDR3 protein, J gene, V gene.

CASSTGLVGSYNEQFF,TRBJ2-1,TRBV19
CSVRTEVSGTEAFF,TRBJ1-1,TRBV7-9
CSARDGAGGPNTQYF,TRBJ2-3,TRBV20-1
CASSLSGAGTQYF,TRBJ2-5,TRBV12-3/TRBV12-4
CASSYGSGGFPYEQYF,TRBJ2-7,TRBV6-5
CASSLTGTIWEQYF,TRBJ2-7,TRBV27
CASSRTSGSRHEQFF,TRBJ2-1,TRBV12-3/TRBV12-4
CASSFPRDGGNTEAFF,TRBJ1-1,TRBV5-1
CASSPGTNSYEQYF,TRBJ2-7,TRBV7-9
CASSFRGGNTIYF,TRBJ1-3,TRBV27
CASSAEGNTIYF,TRBJ1-3,TRBV10-2
CSARDKYYEQYF,TRBJ2-7,TRBV20-1
CASSLARGMGADTQYF,TRBJ2-3,TRBV5-4